The text below deals with one TCR beta chain. The antigen is unknown. Germline CDR1 reads ENHRY; CDR2 reads SYGVKD. There are 14 residues in the CDR3. V was clipped by 6 bases and J by 7 bases, with 18 bases between them. PCR was performed a second time for roughly 7 to 11 cycles using a sample-barcoded 5' primer and a J-beta primer mix. Each CDR3 protein gets one entry after TCRdb re-called the 5' RACE reads with MiXCR. The sample lists about a million distinct CDR3 sequences, more than 30% seen once, with around 13% in the top ten. These data originate in a study of blood T cells in healthy people across ages. Whole-study findings and limits: Per million T cells, TCR beta diversity dropped about linearly as age rose. More naive CD4+ cells and higher diversity marked long-lived donors relative to aged donors.

Samples each yielded at least 6 micrograms of total RNA. The receptor comes from a man younger than 35 in good health. The V gene is TRBV10-3, the J gene TRBJ1-2; no definite D call. Sequenced sample: blood. The CDR3 sequence: CAISHQEMVRGYTF. DNA for the CDR3: TGTGCCATCAGCCACCAGGAGATGGTACGTGGCTACACCTTC.